The 24 T cell receptor beta chains in this list originate from one sample, sequenced in a study of PD-L1 blockade in urothelial cancer (dated by TCRdb to the late 2010s). The meaning of the sample's time point label: pretreatment peripheral blood. The library was generated by the immunoSEQ multiplex PCR assay. TCRdb mirrors the immuneACCESS table, restricted to in-frame sequences. Some clones are absent from its copies; in checked studies, under half trace to an unresolved V gene, and the reason for the others is unknown. This sample lists nearly 35,000 clones; approximately 80% were detected once. Around a sixth of the sample is taken by the ten largest. This sample comprised PBMCs, obtained around atezolizumab (anti-PD-L1) treatment. The receptors were gathered from a man in his fifties or sixties with urothelial cancer.

The CDR3 is CASRQVAGGLETQYF. In DNA form, the CDR3 reads TGTGCCAGCAGACAGGTAGCGGGAGGGCTTGAGACCCAGTACTTC. V and J are TRBV5-4 and TRBJ2-5, with 11 bases that match TRBD2. Germline CDR1 reads SGHNT; CDR2 reads YYREEE (reference sequence). The trim removed 5 bases at V and 5 bases at J, leaving 8 bases unmatched. CDR3 length equals 15 residues.

This chain joins TRBV5-1 and TRBJ1-3, with TRBD1 as a possible D gene (6 bases). Trimming stripped 5 bases from V and 8 bases from J, with 20 bases between. The CDR3 runs 15 residues. The germline gives CDR1 SGHRS, CDR2 YFSETQ. The CDR3 reads CASRPGRGPVYTIYF. The CDR3 coding sequence is TGCGCCAGCAGACCGGGGCGGGGGCCGGTCTACACCATATATTTT.

The chain links TRBV27 to TRBJ2-7, with 11 bases lining up with TRBD2. Germline-derived CDR1 and CDR2 are MNHEY and SMNVEV (reference sequence). The CDR3 consists of 13 residues. The trim removed 8 bases at V and 3 bases at J, leaving 3 bases unmatched. The CDR3 protein is CASSSGRSYEQYF. The CDR3 DNA follows: TGTGCCAGCTCTAGCGGGAGGAGCTACGAGCAGTACTTC.

The chain links TRBV5-7 to TRBJ2-7, with D unclear. TRBV5-7 has ORF status, its function being uncertain. The CDR3 covers 12 residues. Between the trimmed V and J ends, which lost 4 bases and 6 bases, there was a span of 11 bases. The CDR3 nucleotides read TGTGCCAGCAGCCGTCAGAATGGCGAGCAGTACTTC. It is translated as CASSRQNGEQYF.

Worth noting for this clone: Sequence at one end of the junction differs from germline and may be a read error. The genes are TRBV7-7 and TRBJ2-3, with D perhaps TRBD2 (6 bases). The germline V gene encodes CDR1 SSHAT and CDR2 FNYEAQ (reference sequence). The length of the CDR3 is 14 residues. The CDR3 protein is CASSPRDLQDTQYF. The CDR3 DNA follows: TGTGCTAGCAGCCCTCGGGACTTGCAAGATACGCAGTATTTT.

The rearrangement uses TRBV6-5 and TRBJ1-4; D is possibly TRBD1 (6 bases). Germline V gene lookup returns CDR1 MNHEY and CDR2 SVGAGI. The CDR3 length is 14 residues. The V and J ends lost 6 bases and 5 bases respectively, with 13 bases between them. Written as DNA, the CDR3 is TGTGCCAGCAGCCGGGGACACCCGAATGAAAAACTGTTTTTT. Its translation is CASSRGHPNEKLFF.

The chain joins TRBV7-3 to TRBJ1-2; 8 nucleotides match TRBD1. Per the germline V gene, CDR1 is SGHTA and CDR2 is FQGTGA. CDR3 length equals 14 residues. After removal of 4 bases from V and 3 bases from J, the junction contained 4 bases not matched to a gene. CDR3 bases: TGTGCCAGCAGCTCCGACAGGGGTGACTATGGCTACACCTTC. It encodes CASSSDRGDYGYTF.

This clone was seen more than once but under ten times. The chain joins TRBV4-1 to TRBJ2-2; TRBD1 might be the D (6 bases). The CDR3 extends over 17 amino acids. CDR1 and CDR2 from the germline V gene are MGHRA and YSYEKL. Trimming removed 0 bases from V and 0 bases from J, with 11 bases in between. CDR3 nucleotides: TGCGCCAGCAGCCAAGATCTGGACAGCGCGAACACCGGGGAGCTGTTTTTT. Amino acids: CASSQDLDSANTGELFF.

V usage is TRBV25-1 and J usage is TRBJ2-7, with D tentatively TRBD1 (5 bases). The CDR3 consists of 14 residues. Germline CDR1 and CDR2: MGHDK and SYGVNS. The ends were cut back, 5 bases at V and 0 bases at J, with 11 bases in the middle. The DNA for the CDR3 is TGTGCCAGCAGTATGACAGAGAGCTCCTACGAGCAGTACTTC. This gives the protein CASSMTESSYEQYF.

The V call is TRBV29-1, the J call TRBJ2-1; 7 bases align to TRBD2. CDR1 and CDR2 from the germline V gene are SQVTM and ANQGSEA. V trimming: 1 base; J trimming: 2 bases; junction bases outside the gene matches: 11. The CDR3 totals 17 residues. CDR3 in amino acids: CSVEGAVASGTYNEQFF. CDR3 sequence (DNA): TGCAGCGTTGAAGGCGCTGTGGCTAGCGGAACCTACAATGAGCAGTTCTTC.

V is TRBV6-5 and J is TRBJ2-7; maybe TRBD1 (5 bases). The CDR3 length is 13 residues. CDR1 MNHEY and CDR2 SVGAGI come from the germline V gene. The ends were cut back, 5 bases at V and 5 bases at J, with 13 bases in the middle. CDR3 protein: CASSAGYSHEQYF. CDR3 DNA: TGTGCCAGCAGTGCAGGGTATAGCCACGAGCAGTACTTC.

This clone was observed a handful of times. This chain links TRBV7-6 with TRBJ2-7; TRBD1 aligns across 10 bases. Germline assignment: CDR1 SGHVS and CDR2 FNYEAQ. The CDR3 totals 17 residues. The trim removed 0 bases at V and 2 bases at J, leaving 7 bases unmatched. This CDR3 reads CASSLAWGQGTPYEQYF. CDR3 DNA: TGTGCCAGCAGCTTAGCATGGGGACAGGGGACCCCCTACGAGCAGTACTTC.

CDR3 DNA sequence: TGTGCCAGCAGCCCCCCGGCCGGTCGGGGCGAGCAGTACTTC. Encoded protein: CASSPPAGRGEQYF. The genes are TRBV11-2 and TRBJ2-7; TRBD2 might be the D (5 bases). Trimming cost V 5 bases and J 6 bases, with 17 bases left between them. Germline V CDR1 and CDR2: SGHAT, FQNNGV. The CDR3 consists of 14 residues.

J is TRBJ2-7 and V is TRBV5-6; unclear D gene. The length of the CDR3 is 14 residues. Per the germline V gene, CDR1 is SGHDT and CDR2 is YYEEEE. Deletions cut 2 bases from V and 2 bases from J, with 11 bases between. DNA for the CDR3: TGTGCCAGCAGCTTCTCCTCCTATACCTACGAGCAGTACTTC. It codes for CASSFSSYTYEQYF. Drawing the rest from reference TRBV5-6 and TRBJ2-7, the complete variable domain is DAGVTQSPTHLIKTRGQQVTLRCSPKSGHDTVSWYQQALGQGPQFIFQYYEEEERQRGNFPDRFSGHQFPNYSSELNVNALLLGDSALYLCASSFSSYTYEQYFGPGTRLTVT.

The V call is TRBV7-9, the J call TRBJ1-1; D possibly corresponds to TRBD1 (6 bases). Deletions cut 5 bases from V and 0 bases from J, with 13 bases between. CDR1 SEHNR and CDR2 FQNEAQ come from the germline V gene (reference sequence). This CDR3 spans 15 amino acids. For the CDR3, the DNA is TGTGCCAGCAGCGAACCGGGACATATGAACACTGAAGCTTTCTTT. This sequence encodes CASSEPGHMNTEAFF.

The J gene is TRBJ2-7, the V gene TRBV6-1; the D gene is possibly TRBD1 (6 bases). This CDR3 comprises 13 residues. V was clipped by 3 bases and J by 3 bases, with 9 bases between them. CDR1 MNHNS and CDR2 SASEGT come from the germline V gene. The CDR3: CASSENRVYEQYF. Here the CDR3 DNA reads TGTGCCAGCAGTGAGAACAGGGTCTACGAGCAGTACTTC.

V and J are TRBV5-1 and TRBJ2-3; D is possibly TRBD2 (6 bases). CDR3 size: 14 residues. From germline, CDR1 is SGHRS and CDR2 YFSETQ. The V and J ends lost 5 bases and 9 bases respectively, with 19 bases between them. This CDR3 is CASRDRGSGETQYF. CDR3 DNA: TGCGCCAGCAGGGACCGGGGTAGCGGAGAAACGCAGTATTTT.

CDR3 sequence (DNA): TGTGCCAGCAGTGAAACAGCAGATACGCAGTATTTT. This gives the protein CASSETADTQYF. The J gene is TRBJ2-3, the V gene TRBV6-1, with D uncertain. V was cut by 2 bases and J by 4 bases, with 4 bases left in between. The CDR3 length is 12 residues. Looked up from germline, CDR1 is MNHNS and CDR2 is SASEGT.

J is TRBJ1-5 and V is TRBV18; D uncertain. The V end lost 3 bases, the J end lost 1 base, and 13 bases lay between the germline ends. The CDR3 totals 16 residues. CDR1 and CDR2 from the germline V gene are KGHSH and LQKENI. Here the CDR3 DNA reads TGTGCCAGCTCACCGTCGAGCCGCGCGAGCAATCAGCCCCAGCATTTT. Translated, it gives CASSPSSRASNQPQHF. Looking up the rest from reference TRBV18 and TRBJ1-5 gives the full variable domain: NAGVMQNPRHLVRRRGQEARLRCSPMKGHSHVYWYRQLPEEGLKFMVYLQKENIIDESGMPKERFSAEFPKEGPSILRIQQVVRGDSAAYFCASSPSSRASNQPQHFGDGTRLSIL.

The rearrangement links TRBV25-1 to TRBJ2-5; TRBD1 agrees at 7 bases. This CDR3 has 12 residues. The ends lost 3 bases at V and 5 bases at J; junction bases unmatched: 0. Germline CDR1 MGHDK, CDR2 SYGVNS. The CDR3 sequence is CASSDRGETQYF. The CDR3 DNA reads as TGTGCCAGCAGTGACAGGGGGGAGACCCAGTACTTC. The complete variable domain, with remaining parts taken from reference TRBV25-1 and TRBJ2-5, reads EADIYQTPRYLVIGTGKKITLECSQTMGHDKMYWYQQDPGMELHLIHYSYGVNSTEKGDLSSESTVSRIRTEHFPLTLESARPSHTSQYLCASSDRGETQYFGPGTRLLVL.

This clone was seen only a few times. The rearrangement joins TRBV28 to TRBJ2-7, with 10 bases lining up with TRBD1. Looked up from germline, CDR1 is MDHEN and CDR2 is SYDVKM. CDR3 length: 14 residues. V lost 8 bases to trimming and J lost 3 bases; unmatched junction nucleotides: 7. CDR3 sequence reads: CASGSRDRGYEQYF. The CDR3, as DNA: TGTGCCAGCGGATCCCGGGACAGGGGCTACGAGCAGTACTTC.

The chain employs TRBV5-4 and TRBJ2-3; a weak D match, TRBD1 (6 bases). V was pared by 4 bases and J by 0 bases, with 9 bases between. CDR1 SGHNT and CDR2 YYREEE come from the germline V gene (reference sequence). The CDR3 totals 14 residues. As DNA, the CDR3 is TGTGCCAGCAGCCCAGGGGCTAGCACAGATACGCAGTATTTT. Amino acid sequence: CASSPGASTDTQYF.

This sequence joins TRBV19 and TRBJ2-1; tentative D call: TRBD2 (5 bases). V was cut by 7 bases and J by 1 base, with 14 bases left in between. The length of the CDR3 is 15 residues. The germline V gene encodes CDR1 LNHDA and CDR2 SQIVND (reference sequence). The CDR3 spells CASTVTSVSYNEQFF. For the CDR3, the DNA is TGTGCCAGTACCGTTACTAGTGTTTCCTACAATGAGCAGTTCTTC. The whole variable domain, remainder taken from reference TRBV19 and TRBJ2-1, is DGGITQSPKYLFRKEGQNVTLSCEQNLNHDAMYWYRQDPGQGLRLIYYSQIVNDFQKGDIAEGYSVSREKKESFPLTVTSAQKNPTAFYLCASTVTSVSYNEQFFGPGTRLTVL.

The sample holds a few counts of this clone. The chain carries TRBV5-8 and TRBJ1-1, with D perhaps TRBD1 (6 bases). CDR1 is SGHTS, CDR2 YDEGEE, per germline. CDR3 length: 16 residues. The V end was cut by 0 bases, the J end by 6 bases, with 18 bases between. This chain's CDR3 is CASSLGTVLKKAEAFF. DNA of the CDR3: TGTGCCAGCAGCTTGGGGACAGTCCTAAAGAAGGCTGAAGCTTTCTTT.